This T cell receptor (beta chain) derives from a study of blood T cell repertoires in COVID-19 (dated by TCRdb to about 2020). At the level of the whole study: Collaborator samples came from the United States, Italy and Spain and covered acute and convalescent phases of COVID-19. Where available, HLA class I and class II types were taken from metadata supplied by the sample provider and were not determined by assay-based typing. Subjects who had been exposed to COVID-19, were actively infected with it, or had recovered from it provided the deeply sampled blood TCRbeta repertoires that made up the dataset. The prospective study material was composed of cDNA or gDNA derived from T cells, B-cell-depleted T cells, or PBMCs. The repertoires were made available in a free public database intended to serve as a resource for research on the immune response to SARS-CoV-2. Samples were obtained from the ongoing ImmuneRACE study (first 160 participants) and from some 1,200 subjects provided by 6 global collaborators. A de-identified subject ID, COVID-19 status, age in years and sex were almost always included in the sample metadata.

In regard to this clone: Its antigen target is currently unknown. No base quality values were provided; no much bigger clone lies one nucleotide off.

Each collaborating institution followed its own protocols to collect whole blood in K2EDTA tubes. For TCRbeta analysis, collaborators shipped samples in one of three forms: frozen whole blood, isolated PBMCs, or DNA extracted from either of those sample types. What the study reported, not specific to this receptor: Clinical and demographic metadata were provided uncurated, with the amount varying by source and participant.

TCRbeta CDR3 regions were amplified from genomic DNA using the immunoSEQ Assay, a bias-controlled multiplex PCR. The source study handled its data this way. The number of nucleated cells in each sample was estimated by amplification of reference gene primers within the assay. To quantify the absolute abundance of each unique TCRbeta CDR3 rearrangement, sequence reads were collapsed and filtered. For each sample, productive Simpson clonality was calculated as the square root of Simpson's diversity index across productive rearrangements. As stored in TCRdb, this immuneACCESS dataset retains in-frame rearrangements with V and J assigned. A fraction of the clones does not appear; measured against another copy, unresolved V genes explain less than half of the discrepancy, and the remainder lacks a known reason. The DNA gave D and trimming, while V, J and clone size come from that table. This sample gives approximately 74,000 clones in total; around four fifths of them show up just once. The ten biggest clones cover 36% of the sample.

The CDR3 starts with the cysteine, ends with the phenylalanine, and has 15 residues. The sequence is cut down to CDR3 DNA, 45 bases in frame from base 1. Unmatched junction bases come to 4, with V trimmed by 0 bases and J by 9 bases. Based on the germline V gene, the CDR1 and CDR2 sequences are SGHAT and FQNNGV. This chain is built from TRBV11-2 and TRBJ1-6, and 8 bases in between align with TRBD1. The receptor was isolated from a man in his 70s with acute or convalescent COVID-19. The material sequenced was peripheral blood. In nucleotide form, the sequence is TGTGCCAGCAGCTTAGAGGCCAGGGGGCGTTCACCCCTCCACTTT. Its coded protein is CASSLEARGRSPLHF.